Below are 5 T cell receptor beta chains sequenced from a single sample in a study of blood T cell repertoires in COVID-19. Data came from immunoSEQ multiplex PCR; TCRdb stores just in-frame clones and leaves some out. This table holds about 140,000 clones, roughly four fifths found once. Sequenced input: peripheral blood. Receptors originate from a woman of 80 years or more with acute or convalescent COVID-19.

The V gene is TRBV5-1, the J gene TRBJ1-1; D not certain. The CDR3 sequence is 15 residues long. Trimming pared 4 bases from V and 0 bases from J, leaving 13 bases between. In germline, CDR1 is SGHRS, CDR2 YFSETQ. Here the CDR3 reads CASSPEDTLNTEAFF. The CDR3 nucleotides are TGCGCCAGCAGCCCTGAAGACACGTTGAACACTGAAGCTTTCTTT.

This clone was counted once. The chain uses TRBV7-9 and TRBJ2-7; 8 positions agree with TRBD1. Germline-derived CDR1 and CDR2 are SEHNR and FQNEAQ (reference sequence). This CDR3 spans 14 amino acids. The ends lost 5 bases at V and 0 bases at J; junction bases unmatched: 3. Here the CDR3 reads CASSNGQGSYEQYF. The CDR3 coding sequence is TGTGCCAGCAGCAATGGACAGGGCTCCTACGAGCAGTACTTC.

This sequence joins TRBV28 and TRBJ1-4; D is possibly TRBD1 (5 bases). The germline V gene has CDR1 MDHEN and CDR2 SYDVKM. Trimming stripped 8 bases from V and 4 bases from J, with 20 bases between. CDR3 size: 16 residues. CDR3: CASAKTRVYGNEKLFF. DNA for the CDR3: TGTGCCAGCGCCAAGACCAGGGTTTATGGTAATGAAAAACTGTTTTTT.

The V gene is TRBV11-3, the J gene TRBJ2-2; possibly TRBD1 for D (6 bases). Germline V lookup: CDR1 SGHNT, CDR2 YENEEA. Trimming shortened V by 5 bases and J by 7 bases, and 14 bases separated the two germline ends. The CDR3 is 14 amino acids. In DNA, the CDR3 is TGTGCCAGCAGCCGAACAGGGTTTGGCGGGGAGCTGTTTTTT. This codes for CASSRTGFGGELFF.

The DNA of the CDR3 is TGTGCCTGGAGTGTAGTAGGCAGGGGAGTTGGCTACACCTTC. Translation gives CAWSVVGRGVGYTF. V usage is TRBV30 and J usage is TRBJ1-2; D perhaps matches TRBD1 (6 bases). The V and J ends lost 0 bases and 7 bases respectively, with 15 bases between them. The V gene's germline CDR1 is GTSNPN and CDR2 SVGIG (reference sequence). The CDR3 consists of 14 residues.